Listed below are T cell receptor beta chains from one sample, sequenced in a study of blood T cell repertoires in COVID-19. Only in-frame clones appear in the TCRdb table, and some are missing; sequencing was by immunoSEQ multiplex PCR. This sample has about 150,000 clones, with about 87% found just once. The sequenced material came from peripheral blood. These receptors all come from a human donor with COVID-19, enrolled during active disease. The donor label of this sample is uncertain. The CDR3 runs from the conserved cysteine through the conserved F or W. Fields, in order: V gene, D gene, J gene, clone size, CDR3 protein, CDR3 DNA. A D gene is named only where the DNA matches it firmly. Some rows have no size entry. The others give once, few or many, or a class for an expanded clone.

V gene: TRBV3-1/TRBV3-2
D gene: .
J gene: TRBJ2-1
clone size: .
CDR3 protein: CASSQDLGGQPRGQFF
CDR3 DNA: TGTGCCAGCAGCCAAGATCTGGGAGGCCAACCGAGGGGGCAGTTCTTC

V gene: TRBV9
D gene: .
J gene: TRBJ1-2
clone size: .
CDR3 protein: CASTLSEGYGYTF
CDR3 DNA: TGTGCCAGCACCCTCTCCGAGGGCTATGGCTACACCTTC

V gene: TRBV27
D gene: TRBD1
J gene: TRBJ2-1
clone size: .
CDR3 protein: CASRATGLRLYNEQFF
CDR3 DNA: TGTGCCAGCAGGGCGACAGGGCTACGACTCTACAATGAGCAGTTCTTC

V gene: TRBV25-1
D gene: .
J gene: TRBJ2-2
clone size: .
CDR3 protein: CASSPTYTGELFF
CDR3 DNA: TGTGCCAGCAGCCCGACTTACACCGGGGAGCTGTTTTTT

V gene: TRBV11-2
D gene: TRBD1
J gene: TRBJ2-7
clone size: .
CDR3 protein: CASSKVGTGFGEQYF
CDR3 DNA: TGTGCCAGCAGCAAAGTTGGGACAGGGTTTGGAGAGCAGTACTTC

V gene: TRBV4-2
D gene: .
J gene: TRBJ1-5
clone size: .
CDR3 protein: CASSQSPGNNQPQHF
CDR3 DNA: TGTGCCAGCAGCCAATCACCAGGTAACAATCAGCCCCAGCATTTT

V gene: TRBV28
D gene: TRBD1
J gene: TRBJ1-1
clone size: .
CDR3 protein: CASSSQGGENTEAFF
CDR3 DNA: TGTGCCAGCAGTTCTCAGGGGGGCGAGAACACTGAAGCTTTCTTT

V gene: TRBV9
D gene: .
J gene: TRBJ2-3
clone size: .
CDR3 protein: CASSPLISTDTQYF
CDR3 DNA: TGTGCCAGCAGCCCACTGATAAGCACAGATACGCAGTATTTT

V gene: TRBV5-1
D gene: .
J gene: TRBJ2-5
clone size: .
CDR3 protein: CASSPPPGVGETQYF
CDR3 DNA: TGCGCCAGCAGCCCCCCCCCGGGAGTGGGGGAGACCCAGTACTTC

V gene: TRBV7-2
D gene: TRBD1
J gene: TRBJ2-7
clone size: .
CDR3 protein: CASRPRQGFTYEQYF
CDR3 DNA: TGTGCCAGCAGACCTCGACAGGGGTTCACCTACGAGCAGTACTTC

V gene: TRBV29-1
D gene: TRBD1
J gene: TRBJ1-4
clone size: .
CDR3 protein: CSAIGQGTNEKLFF
CDR3 DNA: TGCAGCGCTATCGGACAGGGAACTAATGAAAAACTGTTTTTT

V gene: TRBV7-9
D gene: .
J gene: TRBJ1-6
clone size: once
CDR3 protein: CASSPAGGRFNSPLHF
CDR3 DNA: TGTGCCAGCAGCCCCGCAGGAGGGCGGTTCAATTCACCCCTCCACTTT

V gene: TRBV9
D gene: .
J gene: TRBJ1-3
clone size: .
CDR3 protein: CASSVDPTGPIYF
CDR3 DNA: TGTGCCAGCAGCGTAGATCCGACAGGTCCCATATATTTT

V gene: TRBV5-1
D gene: .
J gene: TRBJ1-3
clone size: .
CDR3 protein: CASSAGLLSGNTIYF
CDR3 DNA: TGCGCCAGCAGCGCGGGACTCCTCTCTGGAAACACCATATATTTT